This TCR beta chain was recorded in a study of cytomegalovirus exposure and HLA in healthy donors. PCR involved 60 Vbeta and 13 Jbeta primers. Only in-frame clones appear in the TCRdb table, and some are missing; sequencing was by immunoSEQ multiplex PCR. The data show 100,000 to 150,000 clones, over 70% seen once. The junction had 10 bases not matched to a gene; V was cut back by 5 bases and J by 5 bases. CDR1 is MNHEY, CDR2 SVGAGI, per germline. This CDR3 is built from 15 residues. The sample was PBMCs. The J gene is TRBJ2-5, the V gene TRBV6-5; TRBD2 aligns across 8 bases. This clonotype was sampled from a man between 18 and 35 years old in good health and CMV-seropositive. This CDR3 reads CASSRAGGAGETQYF. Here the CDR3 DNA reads TGTGCCAGCAGTAGGGCGGGGGGCGCGGGGGAGACCCAGTACTTC.